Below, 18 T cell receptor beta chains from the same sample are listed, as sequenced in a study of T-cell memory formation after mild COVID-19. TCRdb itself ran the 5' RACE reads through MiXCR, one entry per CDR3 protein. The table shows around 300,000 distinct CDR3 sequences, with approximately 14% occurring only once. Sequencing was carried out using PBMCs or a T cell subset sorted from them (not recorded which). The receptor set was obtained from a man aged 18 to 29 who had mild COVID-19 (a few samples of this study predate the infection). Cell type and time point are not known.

The CDR3 nucleotides are TGTGCCAGCAGTTTTGGGGCAGGGGAAGATGAAAAACTGTTTTTT. Protein product: CASSFGAGEDEKLFF. The V call is TRBV27, the J call TRBJ1-4; D perhaps matches TRBD1 (6 bases). V was trimmed by 3 bases and J by 6 bases, leaving 14 bases between them. CDR3 size: 15 residues. Germline lookup yields CDR1 MNHEY and CDR2 SMNVEV (reference sequence).

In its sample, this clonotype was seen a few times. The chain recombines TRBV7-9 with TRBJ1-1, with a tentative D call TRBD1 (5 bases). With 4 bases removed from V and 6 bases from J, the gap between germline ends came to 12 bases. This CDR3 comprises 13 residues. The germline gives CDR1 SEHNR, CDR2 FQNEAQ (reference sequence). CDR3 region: CASSSVAGSEAFF. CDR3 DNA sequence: TGTGCCAGCAGCTCAGTCGCAGGGTCTGAAGCTTTCTTT. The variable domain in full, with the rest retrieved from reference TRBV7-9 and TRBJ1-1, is DTGVSQNPRHKITKRGQNVTFRCDPISEHNRLYWYRQTLGQGPEFLTYFQNEAQLEKSRLLSDRFSAERPKGSFSTLEIQRTEQGDSAMYLCASSSVAGSEAFFGQGTRLTVV.

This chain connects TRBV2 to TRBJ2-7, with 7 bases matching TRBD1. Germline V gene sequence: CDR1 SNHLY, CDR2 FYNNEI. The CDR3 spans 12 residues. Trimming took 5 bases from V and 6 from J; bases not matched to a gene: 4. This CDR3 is CASSLQGLEQYV. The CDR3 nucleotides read TGTGCCAGCAGTCTACAGGGGCTCGAGCAGTACGTC.

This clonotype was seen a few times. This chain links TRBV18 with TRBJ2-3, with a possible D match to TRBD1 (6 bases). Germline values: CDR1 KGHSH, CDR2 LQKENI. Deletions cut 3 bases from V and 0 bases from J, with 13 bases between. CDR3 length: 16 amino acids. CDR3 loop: CASSPGQQSSTDTQYF. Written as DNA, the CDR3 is TGTGCCAGCTCACCCGGACAGCAATCTAGCACAGATACGCAGTATTTT.

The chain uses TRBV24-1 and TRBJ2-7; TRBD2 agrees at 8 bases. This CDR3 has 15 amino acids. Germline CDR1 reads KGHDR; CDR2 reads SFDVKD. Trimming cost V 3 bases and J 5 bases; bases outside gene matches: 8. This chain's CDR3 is CATSDKKREKNEQYF. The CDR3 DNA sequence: TGTGCCACCAGTGATAAAAAGCGGGAGAAAAACGAGCAGTACTTC.

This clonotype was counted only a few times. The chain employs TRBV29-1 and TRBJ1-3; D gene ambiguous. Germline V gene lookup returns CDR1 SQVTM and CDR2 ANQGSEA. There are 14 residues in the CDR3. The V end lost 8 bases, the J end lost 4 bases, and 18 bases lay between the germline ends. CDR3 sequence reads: CSIAAGSVGNTIYF. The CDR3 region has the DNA TGCAGCATCGCTGCGGGGTCAGTAGGAAACACCATATATTTT. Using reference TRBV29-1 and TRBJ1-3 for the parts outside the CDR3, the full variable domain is SAVISQKPSRDICQRGTSLTIQCQVDSQVTMMFWYRQQPGQSLTLIATANQGSEATYESGFVIDKFPISRPNLTFSTLTVSNMSPEDSSIYLCSIAAGSVGNTIYFGEGSWLTVV.

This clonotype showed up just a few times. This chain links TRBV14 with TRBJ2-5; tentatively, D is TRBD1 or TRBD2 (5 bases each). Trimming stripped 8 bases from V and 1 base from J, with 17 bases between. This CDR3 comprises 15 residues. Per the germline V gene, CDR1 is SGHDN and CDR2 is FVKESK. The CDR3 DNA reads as TGTGCCAGCGTTGAACTGATCGGGGCCCAAGAGACCCAGTACTTC. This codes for CASVELIGAQETQYF.

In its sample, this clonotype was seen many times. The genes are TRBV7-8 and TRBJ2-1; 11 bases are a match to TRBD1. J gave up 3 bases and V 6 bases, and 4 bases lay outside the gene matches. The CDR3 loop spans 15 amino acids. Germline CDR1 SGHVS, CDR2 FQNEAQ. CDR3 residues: CASRSGTGGYNEQFF. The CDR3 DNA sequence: TGTGCCAGCAGGTCGGGGACAGGGGGCTACAATGAGCAGTTCTTC.

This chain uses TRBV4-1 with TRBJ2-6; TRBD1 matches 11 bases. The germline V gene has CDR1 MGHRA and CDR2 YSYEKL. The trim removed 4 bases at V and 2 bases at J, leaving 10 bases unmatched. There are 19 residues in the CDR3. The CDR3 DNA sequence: TGCGCCAGCAGCCTCAAACGACCGGGACAGGGGGCTGGGGCCAACGTCCTGACTTTC. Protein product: CASSLKRPGQGAGANVLTF.

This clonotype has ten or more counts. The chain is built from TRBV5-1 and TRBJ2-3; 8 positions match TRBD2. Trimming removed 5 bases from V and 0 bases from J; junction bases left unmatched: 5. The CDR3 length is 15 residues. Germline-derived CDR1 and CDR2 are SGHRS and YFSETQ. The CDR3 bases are TGCGCCAGCAGAACTAGCGGCGCTAGCACAGATACGCAGTATTTT. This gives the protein CASRTSGASTDTQYF.

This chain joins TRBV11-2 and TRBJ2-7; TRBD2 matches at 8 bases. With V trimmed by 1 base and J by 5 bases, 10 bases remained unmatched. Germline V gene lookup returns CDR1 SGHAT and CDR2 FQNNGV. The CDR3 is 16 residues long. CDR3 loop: CASSLVSGGAADEQYF. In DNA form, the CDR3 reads TGTGCCAGCAGCTTAGTTTCCGGGGGGGCCGCGGACGAGCAGTACTTC.

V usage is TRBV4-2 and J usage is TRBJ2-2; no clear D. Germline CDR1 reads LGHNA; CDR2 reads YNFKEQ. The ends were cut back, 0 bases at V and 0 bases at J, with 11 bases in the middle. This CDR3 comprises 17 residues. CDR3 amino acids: CASSQERGPANTGELFF. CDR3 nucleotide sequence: TGTGCCAGCAGCCAAGAACGTGGGCCCGCGAACACCGGGGAGCTGTTTTTT.

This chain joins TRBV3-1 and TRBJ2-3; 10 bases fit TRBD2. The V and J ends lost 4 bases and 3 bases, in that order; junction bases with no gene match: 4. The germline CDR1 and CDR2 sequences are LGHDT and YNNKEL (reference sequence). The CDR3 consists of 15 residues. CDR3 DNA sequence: TGTGCCAGCAGCCCGGCAGCGGGGGGGACAGATACGCAGTATTTT. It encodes CASSPAAGGTDTQYF.

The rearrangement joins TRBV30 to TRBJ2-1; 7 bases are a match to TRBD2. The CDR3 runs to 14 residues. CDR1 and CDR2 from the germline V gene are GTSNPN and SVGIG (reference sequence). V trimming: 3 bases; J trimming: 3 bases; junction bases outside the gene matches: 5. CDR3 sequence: CAWRAAGDYNEQFF. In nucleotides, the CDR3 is TGTGCCTGGAGAGCGGCGGGAGACTACAATGAGCAGTTCTTC.

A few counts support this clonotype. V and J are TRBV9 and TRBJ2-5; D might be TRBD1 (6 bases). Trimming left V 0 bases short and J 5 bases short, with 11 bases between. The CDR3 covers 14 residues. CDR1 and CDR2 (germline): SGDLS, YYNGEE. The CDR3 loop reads CASSVGNREETQYF. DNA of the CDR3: TGTGCCAGCAGCGTAGGGAACAGGGAGGAGACCCAGTACTTC.

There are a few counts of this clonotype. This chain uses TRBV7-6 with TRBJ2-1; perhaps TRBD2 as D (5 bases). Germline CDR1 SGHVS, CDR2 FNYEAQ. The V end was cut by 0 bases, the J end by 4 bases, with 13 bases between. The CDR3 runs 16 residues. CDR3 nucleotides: TGTGCCAGCAGCTTAGCGCGCGCGGGCCCGTACAATGAGCAGTTCTTC. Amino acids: CASSLARAGPYNEQFF.

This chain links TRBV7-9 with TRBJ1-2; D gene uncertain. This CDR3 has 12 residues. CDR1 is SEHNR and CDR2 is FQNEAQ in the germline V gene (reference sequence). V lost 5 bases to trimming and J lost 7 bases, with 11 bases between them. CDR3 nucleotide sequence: TGTGCCAGCAGCCCTGGACGGGGTGGCTACACCTTC. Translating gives CASSPGRGGYTF. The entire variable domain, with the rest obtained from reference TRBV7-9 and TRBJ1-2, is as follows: DTGVSQNPRHKITKRGQNVTFRCDPISEHNRLYWYRQTLGQGPEFLTYFQNEAQLEKSRLLSDRFSAERPKGSFSTLEIQRTEQGDSAMYLCASSPGRGGYTFGSGTRLTVV.

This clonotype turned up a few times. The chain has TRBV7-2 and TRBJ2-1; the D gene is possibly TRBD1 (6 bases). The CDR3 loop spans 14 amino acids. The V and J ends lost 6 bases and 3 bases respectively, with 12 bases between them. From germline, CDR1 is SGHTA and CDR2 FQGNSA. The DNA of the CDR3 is TGTGCCAGCAGAGGGACATGGGGCTACAATGAGCAGTTCTTC. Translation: CASRGTWGYNEQFF.